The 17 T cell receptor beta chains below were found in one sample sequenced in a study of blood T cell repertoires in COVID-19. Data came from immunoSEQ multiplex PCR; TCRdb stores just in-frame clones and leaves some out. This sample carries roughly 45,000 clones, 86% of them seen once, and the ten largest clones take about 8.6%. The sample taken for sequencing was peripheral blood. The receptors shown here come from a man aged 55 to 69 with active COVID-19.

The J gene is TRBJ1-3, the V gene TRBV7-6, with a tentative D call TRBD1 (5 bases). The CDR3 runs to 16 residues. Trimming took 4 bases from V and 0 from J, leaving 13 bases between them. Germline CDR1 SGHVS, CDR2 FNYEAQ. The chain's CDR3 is CASSSPDKFSGNTIYF. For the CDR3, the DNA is TGTGCCAGCAGCTCCCCGGACAAGTTCTCTGGAAACACCATATATTTT.

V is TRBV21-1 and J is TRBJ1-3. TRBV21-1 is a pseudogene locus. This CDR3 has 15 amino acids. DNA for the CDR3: TGTGCCAGCAGGCACCTTTACGGCTCTGGAAACACCATATATTTT. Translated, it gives CASRHLYGSGNTIYF.

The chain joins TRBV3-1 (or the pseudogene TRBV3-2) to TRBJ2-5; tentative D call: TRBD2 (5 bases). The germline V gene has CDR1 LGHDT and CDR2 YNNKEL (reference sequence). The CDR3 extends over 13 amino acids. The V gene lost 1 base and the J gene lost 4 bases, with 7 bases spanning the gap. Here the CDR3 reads CASSQAEGETQYF. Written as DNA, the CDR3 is TGTGCCAGCAGCCAAGCCGAGGGAGAGACCCAGTACTTC.

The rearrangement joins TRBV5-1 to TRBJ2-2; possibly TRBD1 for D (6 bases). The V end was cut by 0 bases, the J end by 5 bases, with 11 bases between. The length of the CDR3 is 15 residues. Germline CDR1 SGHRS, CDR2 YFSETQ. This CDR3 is CASSLDRVSTGELFF. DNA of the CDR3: TGCGCCAGCAGCTTGGACAGGGTATCTACCGGGGAGCTGTTTTTT.

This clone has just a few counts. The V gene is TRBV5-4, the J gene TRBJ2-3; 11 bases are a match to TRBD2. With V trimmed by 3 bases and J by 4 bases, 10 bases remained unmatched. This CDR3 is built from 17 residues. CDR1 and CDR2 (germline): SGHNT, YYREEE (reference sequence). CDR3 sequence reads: CASSSGTSGWEADTQYF. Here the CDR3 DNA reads TGTGCCAGCAGCTCAGGGACTAGCGGTTGGGAGGCAGATACGCAGTATTTT.

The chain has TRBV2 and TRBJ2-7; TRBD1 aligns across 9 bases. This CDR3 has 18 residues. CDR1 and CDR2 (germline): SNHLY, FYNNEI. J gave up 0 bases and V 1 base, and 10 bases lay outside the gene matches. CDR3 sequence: CASSEGRTGASFSYEQYF. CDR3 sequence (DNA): TGTGCCAGCAGTGAAGGGCGGACAGGGGCCTCATTCTCCTACGAGCAGTACTTC.

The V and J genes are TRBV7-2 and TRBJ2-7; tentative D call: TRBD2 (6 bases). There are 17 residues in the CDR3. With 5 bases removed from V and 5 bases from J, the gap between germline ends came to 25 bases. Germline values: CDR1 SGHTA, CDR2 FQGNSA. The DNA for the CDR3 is TGTGCCAGCAGCCGCCTGGGGGTATCGATGCGGGATAACGAGCAGTACTTC. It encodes CASSRLGVSMRDNEQYF.

DNA of the CDR3: TGCGCCAGCAGCCCCGTTATGGTCTCGGTGGCTGAAGCTTTCTTT. Amino acids: CASSPVMVSVAEAFF. V is TRBV5-1 and J is TRBJ1-1; D ambiguous. Germline V lookup: CDR1 SGHRS, CDR2 YFSETQ. The ends were cut back, 4 bases at V and 6 bases at J, with 19 bases in the middle. The CDR3 is made up of 15 amino acids.

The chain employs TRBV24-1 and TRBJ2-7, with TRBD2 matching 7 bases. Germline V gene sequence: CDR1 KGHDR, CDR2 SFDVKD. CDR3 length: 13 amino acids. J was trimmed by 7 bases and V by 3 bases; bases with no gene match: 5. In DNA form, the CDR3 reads TGTGCCACCAGTGATGGACTAGTAGGGGAGCAGTACTTC. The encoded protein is CATSDGLVGEQYF.

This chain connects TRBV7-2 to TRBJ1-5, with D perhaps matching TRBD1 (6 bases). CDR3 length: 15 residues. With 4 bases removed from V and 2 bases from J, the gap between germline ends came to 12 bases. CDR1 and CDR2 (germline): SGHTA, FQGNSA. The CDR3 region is CASSSQGNGNQPQHF. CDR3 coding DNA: TGTGCCAGCAGCTCACAGGGTAATGGCAATCAGCCCCAGCATTTT. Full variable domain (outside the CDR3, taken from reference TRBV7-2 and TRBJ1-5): GAGVSQSPSNKVTEKGKDVELRCDPISGHTALYWYRQSLGQGLEFLIYFQGNSAPDKSGLPSDRFSAERTGGSVSTLTIQRTQQEDSAVYLCASSSQGNGNQPQHFGDGTRLSIL.

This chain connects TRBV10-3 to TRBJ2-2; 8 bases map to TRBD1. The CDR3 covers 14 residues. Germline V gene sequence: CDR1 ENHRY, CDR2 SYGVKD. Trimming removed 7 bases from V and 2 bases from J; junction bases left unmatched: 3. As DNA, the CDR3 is TGTGCCATCACCGGACAGGGCAACACCGGGGAGCTGTTTTTT. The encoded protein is CAITGQGNTGELFF.

The CDR3: CSASTSSDEQYF. The DNA for the CDR3 is TGCAGCGCCTCGACTAGTTCCGACGAGCAGTACTTC. V and J are TRBV29-1 and TRBJ2-7; a possible D gene is TRBD2 (6 bases). CDR1 and CDR2 from the germline V gene are SQVTM and ANQGSEA. The V gene lost 7 bases and the J gene lost 5 bases, with 15 bases spanning the gap. CDR3 length equals 12 residues.

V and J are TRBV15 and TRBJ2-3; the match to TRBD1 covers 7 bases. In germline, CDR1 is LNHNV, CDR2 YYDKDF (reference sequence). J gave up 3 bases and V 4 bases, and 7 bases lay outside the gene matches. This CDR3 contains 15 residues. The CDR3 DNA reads TGTGCCACCAGCACCCGGACAGGTTCTACAGATACGCAGTATTTT. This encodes CATSTRTGSTDTQYF. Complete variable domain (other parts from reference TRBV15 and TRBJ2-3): DAMVIQNPRYQVTQFGKPVTLSCSQTLNHNVMYWYQQKSSQAPKLLFHYYDKDFNNEADTPDNFQSRRPNTSFCFLDIRSPGLGDTAMYLCATSTRTGSTDTQYFGPGTRLTVL.

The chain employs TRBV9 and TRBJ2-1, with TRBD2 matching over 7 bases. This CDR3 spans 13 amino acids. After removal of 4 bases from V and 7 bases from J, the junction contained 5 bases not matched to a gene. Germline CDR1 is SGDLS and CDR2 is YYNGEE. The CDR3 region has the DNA TGTGCCAGCAGCATCGGGACTATGAATGAGCAGTTCTTC. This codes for CASSIGTMNEQFF.

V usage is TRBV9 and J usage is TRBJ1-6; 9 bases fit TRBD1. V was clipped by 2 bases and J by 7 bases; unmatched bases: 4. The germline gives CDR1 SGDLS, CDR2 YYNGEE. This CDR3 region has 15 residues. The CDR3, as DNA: TGTGCCAGCAGCGTCAGACAGGGGGAAAATTCACCCCTCCACTTT. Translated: CASSVRQGENSPLHF.

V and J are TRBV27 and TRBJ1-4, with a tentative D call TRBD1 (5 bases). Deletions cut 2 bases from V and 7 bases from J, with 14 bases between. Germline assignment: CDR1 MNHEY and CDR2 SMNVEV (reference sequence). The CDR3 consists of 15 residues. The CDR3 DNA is TGTGCCAGCAGTTTAAAATCAGGGAGGGGTGAAAAACTGTTTTTT. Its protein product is CASSLKSGRGEKLFF.

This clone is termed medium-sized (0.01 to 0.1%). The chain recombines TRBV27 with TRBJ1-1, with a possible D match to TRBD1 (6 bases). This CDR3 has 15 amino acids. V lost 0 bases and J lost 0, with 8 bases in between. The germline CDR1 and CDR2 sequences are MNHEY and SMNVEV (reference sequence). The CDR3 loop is CASSLSGTLNTEAFF. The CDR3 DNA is TGTGCCAGCAGTTTATCGGGGACATTGAACACTGAAGCTTTCTTT.